This T cell receptor (beta chain) was captured by sequencing in a study of blood T cell repertoires in COVID-19. This clone was counted between two and nine times. Assay: immunoSEQ multiplex PCR; the TCRdb copy retains only in-frame clones and omits some. The table shows some 160,000 clones, with 65% to 85% occurring only once. The germline CDR1 and CDR2 sequences are LNHNV and YYDKDF (reference sequence). V was shortened by 1 base and J by 2 bases, with 9 bases between the two germline ends. This CDR3 spans 15 amino acids. This chain links TRBV15 with TRBJ1-3, with D perhaps TRBD1 (5 bases). The TCR sequence derives from an elderly woman with acute or convalescent COVID-19. The sequenced sample was peripheral blood. This CDR3 reads CATSRVGGAGNTIYF. CDR3 nucleotide sequence: TGTGCCACCAGCAGAGTGGGGGGGGCTGGAAACACCATATATTTT.